This T cell receptor (beta chain) was recovered during a study of T cell repertoires in cytomegalovirus infection (dated by TCRdb to about 2019). Some background on the complete study: Peptide stimulations targeted recently identified HLA-C-restricted CMV epitopes, whose presentation resists viral immunomodulation, together with well-studied HLA-B-restricted epitopes. Donor HLA type was relevant to the analysis, because carriage of CMV infection together with the matching HLA type was indicated by public TCR beta signatures. Summary of the overall study and its limitations: The ex vivo response was dominated by HLA-C-restricted CMV-specific TCR beta clonotypes, which also provided the single most frequent clonotype in two of eight donors. In both this cohort and an independent roughly 350-donor cohort, the cumulative frequency of public TCR beta family members distinguished carriers of CMV infection plus the relevant HLA type.

The listed sequencing device is Illumina HiSeq 1500. TCRdb reprocessing: public reads trimmed at Q25 with fastp, clones called with MiXCR, in-frame beta chains kept. Rows merge per CDR3 protein into single entries with the most common DNA and genes. The sample profile shows approximately 110,000 distinct CDR3 sequences; more than 30% of them were found once. Less than 45% of the sample lies in the top ten. Comment on this clonotype: There is no known antigen for this receptor. No much larger clonotype is one base removed from it; base qualities were not supplied.

The sample's treatment or condition, from its label and the paper: in vitro stimulation with specific CMV peptide epitopes to enrich CMV-specific T cells. This TCR was sampled from a human donor in good health (CMV status not recorded). Some clones in this sample may be carry-over from other donors' samples. The specimen comprised CD8+ T cells from cultured PBMCs, sampled from culture after CMV antigen stimulation.

The CDR3: CSARDGQSGSNQPQHF. Here is the DNA: TGCAGTGCTAGAGATGGACAATCCGGGTCGAATCAGCCCCAGCATTTT. This sequence uses TRBV20-1 and TRBJ1-5; perhaps TRBD1 is the D gene, with 5 bases matching. The junction shows trimming of 0 bases on V and 4 bases on J, plus 16 bases between the germline ends. CDR1 DFQATT and CDR2 SNEGSKA were looked up in the germline V gene (reference sequence). The CDR3 has 16 amino acids, counting the end cysteine and phenylalanine. This entry keeps only the CDR3 DNA: 48 bases, framed from base 1.